A selection of T cell receptor beta chains follows, all from one sample in a study of T cell responses to AZD1222 COVID-19 vaccine. Assay used: immunoSEQ multiplex PCR; TCRdb lists only in-frame clones, some missing. Among over 90,000 clones listed, almost 85% were seen once. Sequenced material: peripheral blood, taken on day 0 of AZD1222 vaccination. These receptors all come from an adult in good health. The CDR3 runs from the conserved cysteine through the conserved F or W. Fields, in order: J gene, V gene, CDR3 protein.

>TRBJ2-7|TRBV5-4
CASSLDAYEQYF
>TRBJ2-1|TRBV21-1
CASSNEFYNEQFF
>TRBJ2-3|TRBV2
CASSEGGLAGGTDTQYF
>TRBJ2-2|TRBV5-4
CASNQPRLTSGVTGELFF
>TRBJ1-5|TRBV27
CASSLLARDKPQHF
>TRBJ2-1|TRBV7-9
CASSPTGGGWNEQFF
>TRBJ2-1|TRBV28
CASSTPRFSEQFF
>TRBJ2-5|TRBV7-2
CASSLSRQETQYF
>TRBJ1-1|TRBV11-3
CASSLPQGRYTEAFF
>TRBJ2-3|TRBV7-9
CASSPAGRPSPADTQYF
>TRBJ2-1|TRBV7-9
CASSAAGTGGYNEQFF
>TRBJ2-7|TRBV28
CASTGGPRYEQYF
>TRBJ2-5|TRBV24-1
CATSDTGQGGRETQYF
>TRBJ1-4|TRBV12-5
CASGLASGTAGEKLFF
>TRBJ2-2|TRBV6-5
CASMDPYGTKELFF
>TRBJ2-2|TRBV6-5
CASNAAMTGELFF